Listed below are T cell receptor beta chains from one sample, sequenced in a study of T cell responses to AZD1222 COVID-19 vaccine. Some clones are missing from TCRdb's copy, which holds only in-frame ones; the method was immunoSEQ multiplex PCR. Found here are some 99,000 clones, approximately 84% of them singletons; the top ten hold approximately 15%. The material was peripheral blood, obtained 28 days after the second AZD1222 dose. Receptor source: an adult who received the AZD1222 COVID-19 vaccine. Each CDR3 is given with its conserved first and last residue. A D gene is named only where the DNA matches it firmly. Some rows mark clone size as missing; the rest say once, few, many or name a class of expanded clone.

TRBV19,-,TRBJ2-1,-,TGTGCCAGTAGTATCGGAGGGGGCGCGGGTAATGAGCAGTTCTTC,CASSIGGGAGNEQFF
TRBV2,-,TRBJ1-4,-,TGTGCCAGCAGTGAATTGGGAAATGAAAAACTGTTTTTT,CASSELGNEKLFF
TRBV3-1/TRBV3-2,TRBD2,TRBJ2-3,-,TGTGCCAGCAGCCAGTATAGCGGGAGGGCCGTAGATACGCAGTATTTT,CASSQYSGRAVDTQYF
TRBV3-1/TRBV3-2,-,TRBJ2-3,-,TGTGCCAGCAGCCAGGGGGCCGGAGATACGCAGTATTTT,CASSQGAGDTQYF
TRBV11-2,-,TRBJ1-4,-,TGTGCCAGCAGCTTAGGGGAGGCAGGGTTCAAGAAACTGTTTTTT,CASSLGEAGFKKLFF
TRBV12-5,-,TRBJ2-5,few,TGTGCTAGTGGTTTGGTCGTCGGTCGCGGTGGGGAGACCCAGTACTTC,CASGLVVGRGGETQYF
TRBV12-3/TRBV12-4,-,TRBJ1-1,once,TGTGCCAGCAGTTTAAGGGTGGGTCAGGCTTTCTTT,CASSLRVGQAFF
TRBV28,-,TRBJ1-2,-,TGTGCCAGCAACCTAGACGCGGGCCACTATGGCTACACCTTC,CASNLDAGHYGYTF
TRBV19,-,TRBJ1-4,-,TGTGCCAGTAGTAGACAGTTAGGGTCAGGTAATGAAAAACTGTTTTTT,CASSRQLGSGNEKLFF
TRBV5-5,-,TRBJ2-3,-,TGTGCCAGCAGCTTGTCCTCCATGGGAGATACGCAGTATTTT,CASSLSSMGDTQYF
TRBV10-1,-,TRBJ2-2,-,TGCGCCAGCAGTGAGGAGGGTCGGGGCACCGGGGAGCTGTTTTTT,CASSEEGRGTGELFF
TRBV6-1,-,TRBJ2-2,-,TGTGCCAGCAGTGAAGGGTGGGGCAGAAGGACCGGGGAGCTGTTTTTT,CASSEGWGRRTGELFF
TRBV7-9,-,TRBJ2-1,-,TGTGCCAGCAGCTTAGGGGGAAGGGAGCAGTTCTTC,CASSLGGREQFF
TRBV14,-,TRBJ2-6,-,TGTGCCAGCAGCCTCCTTGGTCGCGCTGGGGCCAACGTCCTGACTTTC,CASSLLGRAGANVLTF
TRBV2,TRBD1,TRBJ1-2,few,TGTGCCAGCAGTGGGGACAGGCTCTATGGCTACACCTTC,CASSGDRLYGYTF
TRBV30,TRBD2,TRBJ2-3,few,TGTGCCTGGAGTGGGACTAGCGCGGGCCCAGATACGCAGTATTTT,CAWSGTSAGPDTQYF
TRBV11-2,TRBD2,TRBJ2-7,once,TGTGCCAGCAGCTTTACAGCGGGACCCTACGAGCAGTACTTC,CASSFTAGPYEQYF
TRBV2,-,TRBJ1-3,-,TGTGCCAGCAGTTTGACACAGGGAGCTGGAAACACCATATATTTT,CASSLTQGAGNTIYF
TRBV27,-,TRBJ2-2,-,TGTGCCAGCAGCTCCCGGACCCTACTGAACACCGGGGAGCTGTTTTTT,CASSSRTLLNTGELFF
TRBV5-5,TRBD1,TRBJ2-7,once,TGTGCCAGCAGCAGCCGGGACAGGGCCGCCTACGAGCAGTACTTC,CASSSRDRAAYEQYF
TRBV7-9,-,TRBJ1-1,-,TGTGCCAGCAGCGCCCAGAGGGGGACATGGGCTGAAGCTTTCTTT,CASSAQRGTWAEAFF
TRBV7-3,-,TRBJ2-1,-,TGTGCCAGCAGCTCGGCGGGCGGGGGCCAAAGCTCCTACAATGAGCAGTTCTTC,CASSSAGGGQSSYNEQFF
TRBV5-4,TRBD1,TRBJ2-5,-,TGTGCCAGCAGCTTAAGGACAGGGCAAGAGACCCAGTACTTC,CASSLRTGQETQYF
TRBV18,-,TRBJ2-1,once,TGTGCCAGCTCACCAAGGGGCGGGTCGTACAATGAGCAGTTCTTC,CASSPRGGSYNEQFF
TRBV6-5,TRBD1,TRBJ2-7,-,TGTGCCAGCAGTTACTCCGACACAGGGGGCGTCGAGCAGTACTTC,CASSYSDTGGVEQYF
TRBV7-2,-,TRBJ1-6,-,TGTGCCAGCAGCTTAGACCGGTTTGTCTCACCCCTCCACTTT,CASSLDRFVSPLHF
TRBV7-9,-,TRBJ1-6,-,TGTGCCAGCAGCTTATGGGGGAGCCAAGATAATTCACCCCTCCACTTT,CASSLWGSQDNSPLHF
TRBV7-2,-,TRBJ2-2,-,TGTGCCAGCAGCTTACAGGGCCCGACGAACACCGGGGAGCTGTTTTTT,CASSLQGPTNTGELFF
TRBV5-1,-,TRBJ1-1,-,TGCGCCAGCAGCTTGTCCGGGGACACTGAAGCTTTCTTT,CASSLSGDTEAFF
TRBV12-3/TRBV12-4,-,TRBJ1-2,once,TGTGCCAGCAGTTTAGGGGGGAATGGCTACACCTTC,CASSLGGNGYTF
TRBV7-9,-,TRBJ1-4,-,TGTGCCAGCAGCCCACCGTCGATTAGTAATGAAAAACTGTTTTTT,CASSPPSISNEKLFF
TRBV19,TRBD1,TRBJ2-5,-,TGTGCCAGTAGCCTCCGACGGACAGGGTCTAAAGAGACCCAGTACTTC,CASSLRRTGSKETQYF
TRBV27,-,TRBJ1-2,-,TGTGCCAGCAGTTCGGACCTTTCGGGCCCTAACTATGGCTACACCTTC,CASSSDLSGPNYGYTF
TRBV6-5,-,TRBJ2-7,-,TGTGCCAGCGCCGAGTCGTTTCGCTCCTACGAGCAGTACTTC,CASAESFRSYEQYF
TRBV10-2,-,TRBJ2-2,-,TGCGCCAGCAGCAAGGGACAGAACACCGGGGAGCTGTTTTTT,CASSKGQNTGELFF
TRBV12-5,-,TRBJ1-5,-,TGTGCTAGTGGTGCCGGGACATATAACAATCAGCCCCAGCATTTT,CASGAGTYNNQPQHF
TRBV10-3,TRBD1,TRBJ1-2,-,TGTGCCATCAGTAGACAGGGGGGCCTTGATAGTGATAACTATGGCTACACCTTC,CAISRQGGLDSDNYGYTF
TRBV7-3,TRBD2,TRBJ2-1,-,TGTGCCAGCAGCCACACCCCCTCAGTCGGGACTAGCGGGAGGAATGAGCAGTTCTTC,CASSHTPSVGTSGRNEQFF
TRBV27,TRBD1,TRBJ1-2,-,TGTGCCAGCAGCATATCGGGACAGGGGGGCTACACCTTC,CASSISGQGGYTF
TRBV18,TRBD1,TRBJ2-7,-,TGTGCCAGCTCACCAGCCGGGACAGTGAACTACGAGCAGTACTTC,CASSPAGTVNYEQYF
TRBV25-1,-,TRBJ1-2,once,TGTGCCAGCAGTTGGGACGGGGAGAACTATGGCTACACCTTC,CASSWDGENYGYTF
TRBV7-9,TRBD1,TRBJ1-2,-,TGTGCCAGCAGTTATACCGGGACAGGCACCTTTGACTATGGCTACACCTTC,CASSYTGTGTFDYGYTF
TRBV6-5,-,TRBJ1-2,-,TGTGCCAGCAGCCCCAGTAGGGAAAACTATGGCTACACCTTC,CASSPSRENYGYTF
TRBV5-4,TRBD1,TRBJ2-2,-,TGTGCCAGCAGCCCAATGGCAGGGGGTACCGGGGAGCTGTTTTTT,CASSPMAGGTGELFF
TRBV6-2/TRBV6-3,-,TRBJ1-2,-,TGTGCCAGCAGTTCCGGGACCCATGGGATCTATGGCTACACCTTC,CASSSGTHGIYGYTF
TRBV6-6,-,TRBJ1-6,-,TGTGCCAGCAGTTACTCACAGGAGTCACCCCTCCACTTT,CASSYSQESPLHF
TRBV30,-,TRBJ2-7,-,TGTGCGACGGCCGTGGGCAGTTCCTACGAGCAGTACTTC,CATAVGSSYEQYF
TRBV10-3,-,TRBJ1-2,-,TGTGCCATCAGTGCCCACGGGCAGGTGGCTGATGGCTACACCTTC,CAISAHGQVADGYTF
TRBV19,-,TRBJ2-1,once,TGTGCCAGTAACACACTAGCTGAAGGGAGTGAGCAGTTCTTC,CASNTLAEGSEQFF
TRBV4-1,-,TRBJ2-4,-,TGCGCCAGCAGCCAAGTCGTCGCTAGCCGAGACATTCAGTACTTC,CASSQVVASRDIQYF
TRBV28,-,TRBJ2-7,-,TGTGCCAGCAGTTTGCGGGGACGGGGCTACGAGCAGTACTTC,CASSLRGRGYEQYF
TRBV11-3,-,TRBJ1-5,-,TGTGCCAGCTCAGTTCCCGGCAATCAGCCCCAGCATTTT,CASSVPGNQPQHF
TRBV11-2,-,TRBJ1-1,-,TGTGCCAGCAGCTCACGTCGTACAGGGCTGAACACTGAAGCTTTCTTT,CASSSRRTGLNTEAFF
TRBV19,TRBD1,TRBJ1-5,once,TGTGCCACTTGGGACAGGGGCCTGAAAGGGGCCCAGCATTTT,CATWDRGLKGAQHF
TRBV7-2,-,TRBJ2-1,-,TGTGCCAGCAGCCTCGGGGTGGGTTACAATGAGCAGTTCTTC,CASSLGVGYNEQFF
TRBV27,TRBD1,TRBJ1-3,-,TGTGCCAGCAGGGGACAGGGGGCCATTTCTGGAAACACCATATATTTT,CASRGQGAISGNTIYF
TRBV5-1,TRBD2,TRBJ2-7,-,TGCGCCAGCAGCTTGGGTAGCGGGGGTGACTCCTACGAGCAGTACTTC,CASSLGSGGDSYEQYF
TRBV7-2,-,TRBJ1-1,-,TGTGCCAGCAGCTCCCAATTTGACACTGAAGCTTTCTTT,CASSSQFDTEAFF
TRBV5-1,-,TRBJ1-1,-,TGCGCCAGCAGCTTAACACCAGGGGCTGAAGCTTTCTTT,CASSLTPGAEAFF